Sequencing of this TCR beta chain was carried out in a study of T-cell memory formation after mild COVID-19. Study outcomes and limitations: Among clones contracting day 15 to 85, CD4/CD8 was balanced, whereas later expanders leaned CD4+.

This clonotype was counted between two and nine times. What it binds is not known. MiXCR, run by TCRdb on the 5' RACE reads, gives a single entry per CDR3 protein. The sample has some 350,000 distinct CDR3 sequences, over 10% seen once; the top ten hold 20% to 25%. This TCR was recovered from a man younger than 35 who had mild COVID-19 (a few samples of this study predate the infection). Cell type and time point are not known. Material: PBMCs or a T cell subset sorted from them (not recorded which).

The CDR3, as DNA: TGTGCCAGCAGGGTACAGGGATCAATGAACACTGAAGCTTTCTTT. It is translated as CASRVQGSMNTEAFF. The rearrangement joins TRBV12-3 or TRBV12-4 to TRBJ1-1, with a tentative D call TRBD1 (6 bases). V lost 6 bases to trimming and J lost 0 bases, with 14 bases between them. This CDR3 region has 15 residues.